The source of this T cell receptor beta chain is a study of cytomegalovirus exposure and HLA in healthy donors. General study points: Cytomegalovirus-associated status was assigned to around 160 TCR beta chains. There were several of the most significant clusters that appeared linked to common viral pathogens in a later analysis. Some V segments, TRBV6-2 and TRBV6-3 among them, were indistinguishable and were therefore excluded.

Primers: 60 Vbeta forward and 13 Jbeta reverse. Assay used: immunoSEQ multiplex PCR; TCRdb lists only in-frame clones, some missing. The sample comprises under 200,000 clones, approximately 12% of which are singletons, and about 7.8% rests with the top ten. To note about this clone: The antigen is not known.

The ends were cut back, 4 bases at V and 3 bases at J, with 13 bases in the middle. Germline CDR1 and CDR2: MNHNS and SASEGT. The CDR3 runs 15 residues. The V and J genes are TRBV6-1 and TRBJ1-3, with no clear D. The sample taken for sequencing was PBMCs. The receptor was derived from a man aged 45-65 years in good health and CMV-seropositive. The CDR3 protein is CASSAVRRNGNTIYF. The CDR3 bases are TGTGCCAGCAGTGCCGTGCGGAGAAATGGAAACACCATATATTTT.